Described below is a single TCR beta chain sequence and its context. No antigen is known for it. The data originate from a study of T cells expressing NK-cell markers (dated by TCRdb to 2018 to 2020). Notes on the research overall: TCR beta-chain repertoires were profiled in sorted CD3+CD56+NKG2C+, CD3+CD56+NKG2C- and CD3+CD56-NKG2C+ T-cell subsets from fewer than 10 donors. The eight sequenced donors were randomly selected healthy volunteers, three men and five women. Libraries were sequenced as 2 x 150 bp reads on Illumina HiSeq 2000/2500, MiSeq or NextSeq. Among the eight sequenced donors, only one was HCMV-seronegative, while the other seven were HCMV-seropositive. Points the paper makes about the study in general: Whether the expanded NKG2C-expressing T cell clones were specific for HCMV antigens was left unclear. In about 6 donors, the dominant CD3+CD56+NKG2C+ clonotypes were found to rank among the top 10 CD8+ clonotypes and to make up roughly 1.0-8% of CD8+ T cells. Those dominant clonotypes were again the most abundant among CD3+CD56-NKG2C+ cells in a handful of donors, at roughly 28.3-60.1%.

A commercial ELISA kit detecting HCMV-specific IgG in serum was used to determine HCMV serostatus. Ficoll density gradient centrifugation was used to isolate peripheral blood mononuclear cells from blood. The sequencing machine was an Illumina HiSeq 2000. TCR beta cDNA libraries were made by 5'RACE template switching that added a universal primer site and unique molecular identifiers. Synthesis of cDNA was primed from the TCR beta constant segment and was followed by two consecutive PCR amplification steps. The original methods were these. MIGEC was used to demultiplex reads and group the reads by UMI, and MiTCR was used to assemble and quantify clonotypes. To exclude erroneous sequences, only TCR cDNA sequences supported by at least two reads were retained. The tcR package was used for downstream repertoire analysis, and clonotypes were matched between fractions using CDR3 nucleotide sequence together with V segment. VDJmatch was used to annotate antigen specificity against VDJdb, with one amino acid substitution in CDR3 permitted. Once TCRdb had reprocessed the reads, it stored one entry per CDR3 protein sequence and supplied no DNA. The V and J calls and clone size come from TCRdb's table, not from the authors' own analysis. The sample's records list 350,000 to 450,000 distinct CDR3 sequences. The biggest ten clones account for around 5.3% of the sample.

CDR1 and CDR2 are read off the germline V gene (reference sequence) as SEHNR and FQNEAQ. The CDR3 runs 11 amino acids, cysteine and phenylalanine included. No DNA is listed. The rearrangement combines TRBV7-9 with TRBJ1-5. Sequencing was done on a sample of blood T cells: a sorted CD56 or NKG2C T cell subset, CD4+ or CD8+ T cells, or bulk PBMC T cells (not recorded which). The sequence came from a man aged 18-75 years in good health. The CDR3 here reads CASSAGGRAHF.